This TCR beta chain was observed in a study of cytomegalovirus exposure and HLA in healthy donors. The PCR contained 60 Vbeta and 13 Jbeta primers. Clones were read by immunoSEQ multiplex PCR, and TCRdb kept only the in-frame ones, dropping some. Among about 160,000 clones listed, 84% were seen once. About this clone itself: An end of the junction does not agree with germline; a read error may underlie this.

Germline V CDR1 and CDR2: SEHNR, FQNEAQ (reference sequence). This CDR3 has 16 amino acids. This receptor was obtained from a man aged 25 to 40 in good health and CMV-seronegative. Specimen: PBMCs. The chain carries TRBV7-9 and TRBJ2-3; 12 bases match TRBD2. In DNA, the CDR3 is TGTGCCAGCAGCCTAGCGGGGGGGAACCAAGAGGCCACGCAGTATTTT. Encoded protein: CASSLAGGNQEATQYF.